This T cell receptor (beta chain) was retrieved from a study of long-term antiretroviral therapy in people with HIV. At the level of the study: Specimens dating back about a decade before the 2015 immediate-ART recommendation are the oldest included.

Sequencing relied on immunoSEQ assay v3.0, run at survey level. Researchers set sequencing to target about 35,000-55,000 T-cell genomes per sample. Clones were read by immunoSEQ multiplex PCR, and TCRdb kept only the in-frame ones, dropping some. The table includes 25,000 to 30,000 clones, more than 85% detected once. Overall study findings and caveats: HIV repertoires had narrower CDR3 length ranges than controls.

Every sample had roughly 1-11 million cryopreserved PBMC in it before DNA extraction. With 2 bases removed from V and 4 bases from J, the gap between germline ends came to 12 bases. The germline CDR1 and CDR2 sequences are SQVTM and ANQGSEA. This CDR3 has 14 amino acids. A note on this clone: The antigen remains undetermined.

The gene calls are TRBV29-1 and TRBJ2-1; D gene unclear. Specimen: unsorted PBMCs, collected about 2.6 years after starting antiretroviral therapy. This receptor was obtained from a man aged 35-49 years with HIV. The CDR3 nucleotides read TGCAGCGTTGAATCCCGCATCAGGTACAATGAGCAGTTCTTC. It specifies CSVESRIRYNEQFF.